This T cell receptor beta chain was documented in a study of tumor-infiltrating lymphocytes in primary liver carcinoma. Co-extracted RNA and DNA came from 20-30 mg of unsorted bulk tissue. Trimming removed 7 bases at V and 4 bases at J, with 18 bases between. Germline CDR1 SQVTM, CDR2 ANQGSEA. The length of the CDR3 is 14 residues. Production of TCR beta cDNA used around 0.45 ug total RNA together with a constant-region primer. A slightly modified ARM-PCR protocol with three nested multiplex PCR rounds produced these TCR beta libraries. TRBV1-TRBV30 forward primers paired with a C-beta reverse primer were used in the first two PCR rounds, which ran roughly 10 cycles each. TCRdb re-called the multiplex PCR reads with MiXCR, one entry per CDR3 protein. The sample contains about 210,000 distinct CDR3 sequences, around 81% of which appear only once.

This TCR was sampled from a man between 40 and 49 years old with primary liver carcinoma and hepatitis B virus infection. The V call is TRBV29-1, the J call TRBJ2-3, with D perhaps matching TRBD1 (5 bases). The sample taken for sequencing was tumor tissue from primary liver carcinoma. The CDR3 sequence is CSDDRTRGSDTQYF. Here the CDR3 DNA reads TGCAGCGATGATAGGACAAGGGGCTCAGATACGCAGTATTTT.